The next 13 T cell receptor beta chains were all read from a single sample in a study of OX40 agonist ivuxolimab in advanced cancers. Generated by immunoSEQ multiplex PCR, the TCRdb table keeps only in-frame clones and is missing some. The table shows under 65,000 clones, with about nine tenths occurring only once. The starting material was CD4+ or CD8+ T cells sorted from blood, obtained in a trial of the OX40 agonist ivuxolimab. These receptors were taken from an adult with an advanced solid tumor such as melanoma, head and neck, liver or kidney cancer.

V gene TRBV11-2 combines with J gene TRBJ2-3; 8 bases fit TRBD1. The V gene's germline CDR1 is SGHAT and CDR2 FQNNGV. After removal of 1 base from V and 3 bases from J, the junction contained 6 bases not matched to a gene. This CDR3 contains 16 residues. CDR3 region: CASSLAQGALTDTQYF. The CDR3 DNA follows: TGTGCCAGCAGCTTAGCCCAGGGGGCGCTGACAGATACGCAGTATTTT.

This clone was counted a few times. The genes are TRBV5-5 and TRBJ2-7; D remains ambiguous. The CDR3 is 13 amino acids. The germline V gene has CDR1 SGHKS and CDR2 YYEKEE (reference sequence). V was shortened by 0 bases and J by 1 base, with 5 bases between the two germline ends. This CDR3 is CASSLGSSYEQYF. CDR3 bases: TGTGCCAGCAGCTTGGGCAGTTCCTACGAGCAGTACTTC.

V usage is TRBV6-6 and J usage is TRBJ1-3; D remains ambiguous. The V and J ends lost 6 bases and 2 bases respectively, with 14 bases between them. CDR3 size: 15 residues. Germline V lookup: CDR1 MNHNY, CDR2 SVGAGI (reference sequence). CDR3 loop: CASRTNDLAGNTIYF. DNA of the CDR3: TGTGCCAGCAGGACAAACGATTTAGCTGGAAACACCATATATTTT.

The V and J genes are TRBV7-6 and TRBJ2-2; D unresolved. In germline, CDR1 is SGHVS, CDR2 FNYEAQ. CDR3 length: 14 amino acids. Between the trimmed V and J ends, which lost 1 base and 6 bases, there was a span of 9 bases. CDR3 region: CASSLVSLSGELFF. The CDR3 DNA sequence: TGTGCCAGCAGCTTAGTCTCTCTATCCGGGGAGCTGTTTTTT.

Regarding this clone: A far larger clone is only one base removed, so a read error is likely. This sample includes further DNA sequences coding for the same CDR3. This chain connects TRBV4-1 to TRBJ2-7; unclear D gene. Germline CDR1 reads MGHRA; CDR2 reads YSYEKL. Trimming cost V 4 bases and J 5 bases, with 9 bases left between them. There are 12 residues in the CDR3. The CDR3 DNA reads TGCGCCAGCAGCCTTGGAAGCAACGAGCAGTACTTC. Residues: CASSLGSNEQYF.

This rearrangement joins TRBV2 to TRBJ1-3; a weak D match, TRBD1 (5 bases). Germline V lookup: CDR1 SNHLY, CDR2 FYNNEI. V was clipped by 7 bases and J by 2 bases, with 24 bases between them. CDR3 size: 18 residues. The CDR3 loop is CASMILGPQVPPGNTIYF. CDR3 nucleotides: TGTGCCAGCATGATCCTGGGACCTCAGGTCCCCCCTGGAAACACCATATATTTT. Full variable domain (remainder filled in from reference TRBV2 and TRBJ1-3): EPEVTQTPSHQVTQMGQEVILRCVPISNHLYFYWYRQILGQKVEFLVSFYNNEISEKSEIFDDQFSVERPDGSNFTLKIRSTKLEDSAMYFCASMILGPQVPPGNTIYFGEGSWLTVV.

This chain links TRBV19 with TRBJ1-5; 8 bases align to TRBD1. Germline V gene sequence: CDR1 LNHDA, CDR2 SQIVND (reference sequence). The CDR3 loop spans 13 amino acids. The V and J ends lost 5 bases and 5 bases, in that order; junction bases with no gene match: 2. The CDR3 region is CASSDRGYQPQHF. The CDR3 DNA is TGTGCCAGTAGTGACAGGGGTTATCAGCCCCAGCATTTT.

The CDR3: CASSGNRGGNQPQHF. CDR3 nucleotides: TGTGCCAGCAGTGGGAACAGGGGAGGGAATCAGCCCCAGCATTTT. The rearrangement links TRBV6-1 to TRBJ1-5; TRBD1 aligns across 7 bases. The germline CDR1 and CDR2 sequences are MNHNS and SASEGT. V dropped 4 bases and J dropped 4; count of bases not matched to a gene: 7. The CDR3 has 15 residues.

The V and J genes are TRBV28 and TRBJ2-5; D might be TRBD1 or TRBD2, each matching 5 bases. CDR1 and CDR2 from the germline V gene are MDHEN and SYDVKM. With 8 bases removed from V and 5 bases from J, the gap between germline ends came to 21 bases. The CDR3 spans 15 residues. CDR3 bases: TGTGCCAGCGGGTACAACGGGGACCCGCGGGAGACCCAGTACTTC. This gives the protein CASGYNGDPRETQYF.

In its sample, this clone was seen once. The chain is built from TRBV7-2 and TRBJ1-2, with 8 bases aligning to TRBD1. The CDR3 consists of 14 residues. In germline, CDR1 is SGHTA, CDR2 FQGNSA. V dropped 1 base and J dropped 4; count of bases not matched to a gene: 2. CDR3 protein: CASSLDRGGYGYTF. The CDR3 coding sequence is TGTGCCAGCAGCTTAGACAGGGGGGGCTATGGCTACACCTTC.

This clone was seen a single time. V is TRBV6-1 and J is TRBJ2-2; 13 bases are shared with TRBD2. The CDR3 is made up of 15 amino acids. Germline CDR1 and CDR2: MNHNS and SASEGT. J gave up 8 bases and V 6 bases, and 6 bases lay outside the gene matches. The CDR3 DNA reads TGTGCCAGCAGCGGACTAGCGGGGGAGCAGGGGGAGCTGTTTTTT. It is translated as CASSGLAGEQGELFF.

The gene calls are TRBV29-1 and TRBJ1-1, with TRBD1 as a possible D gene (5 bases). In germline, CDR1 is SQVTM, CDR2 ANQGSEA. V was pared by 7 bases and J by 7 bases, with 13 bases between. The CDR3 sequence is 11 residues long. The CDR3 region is CSARDGDEAFF. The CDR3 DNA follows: TGCAGCGCCCGGGACGGTGATGAAGCTTTCTTT.

In DNA form, the CDR3 reads TGTGCCAGCCACGGGGGGGAGCTCGCGAACACCGGGGAGCTGTTTTTT. Encoded protein: CASHGGELANTGELFF. The chain is built from TRBV5-8 and TRBJ2-2, with TRBD2 matching over 8 bases. CDR1 SGHTS and CDR2 YDEGEE come from the germline V gene. Trimming at V came to 7 bases and at J to 0 bases, leaving 8 bases not matched to a gene. The CDR3 is made up of 16 amino acids.